One and the same sample provided the 8 T cell receptor beta chains below, sequenced in a study of blood T cells in healthy people across ages. Then a second PCR, running about 6 to 12 cycles, was carried out with a sample-barcoded 5' primer and a J-beta primer mix. TCRdb reprocessed the 5' RACE reads with MiXCR, giving one entry per CDR3 protein. This table has roughly 1.5 million distinct CDR3 sequences, 35% to 45% appearing once. Sequencing input: blood. These receptors were collected from a woman aged 18-29 years in good health.

This clonotype was observed a few times. The CDR3 DNA is TGTGCCAGCAGTTTAACAGCGACCAATCAGCCCCAGCATTTT. It codes for CASSLTATNQPQHF. The J gene is TRBJ1-5, the V gene TRBV27; no reliable D call. The V and J ends lost 2 bases and 3 bases respectively, with 8 bases between them. CDR1 and CDR2 from the germline V gene are MNHEY and SMNVEV (reference sequence). The CDR3 length is 14 residues.

In its sample, this clonotype was seen a few times. The CDR3 protein is CASSFPDRTMNTEAFF. The CDR3 DNA is TGTGCCAGCAGTTTCCCGGACAGGACGATGAACACTGAAGCTTTCTTT. The chain employs TRBV28 and TRBJ1-1; TRBD1 agrees at 7 bases. This CDR3 has 16 amino acids. With 3 bases clipped from V and 0 bases from J, the junction kept 7 bases outside the gene matches. Germline assignment: CDR1 MDHEN and CDR2 SYDVKM.

CDR3 bases: TGTGCCAGCAGCGGGAAGCCGGGACAGGGTGACAATGAGCAGTTCTTC. Residues: CASSGKPGQGDNEQFF. V and J are TRBV25-1 and TRBJ2-1, with 9 positions matching TRBD1. CDR1 MGHDK and CDR2 SYGVNS come from the germline V gene. Unmatched junction bases numbered 11, after V lost 6 bases and J lost 5 bases. This CDR3 spans 16 amino acids.

The V call is TRBV12-3 or TRBV12-4, the J call TRBJ1-5, with D possibly matching TRBD1 (6 bases). There are 18 residues in the CDR3. Trimming pared 2 bases from V and 0 bases from J, leaving 17 bases between. For the CDR3, the DNA is TGTGCCAGCAGTTTATTCATTAGGGGGGCGGATAGCAATCAGCCCCAGCATTTT. Translated: CASSLFIRGADSNQPQHF.

The chain has TRBV27 and TRBJ2-7; 11 bases fit TRBD2. CDR3 length: 15 amino acids. Trimming at V came to 5 bases and at J to 7 bases, leaving 10 bases not matched to a gene. CDR1 and CDR2 from the germline V gene are MNHEY and SMNVEV (reference sequence). The CDR3 bases are TGTGCCAGCAGTCCGGCTAGCGGGAGGTTCTCTGAGCAGTACTTC. Protein sequence: CASSPASGRFSEQYF.

This clonotype turned up a few times. The chain carries TRBV29-1 and TRBJ2-3, with D unclear. Germline CDR1 SQVTM, CDR2 ANQGSEA. The V end was cut by 6 bases, the J end by 2 bases, with 9 bases between. This CDR3 region has 12 residues. DNA for the CDR3: TGCAGCGTCTCAACTTCCACAGATACGCAGTATTTT. Its translation: CSVSTSTDTQYF.

The sample holds a few counts of this clonotype. The chain recombines TRBV6-2 or TRBV6-3 with TRBJ2-5; tentative D call: TRBD1 (6 bases). Germline V lookup: CDR1 MNHEY, CDR2 SVGEGT. The CDR3 sequence is 15 residues long. V was clipped by 5 bases and J by 6 bases, with 19 bases between them. The CDR3 spells CASSMGQGRTKTQYF. The CDR3 nucleotides read TGTGCCAGCAGTATGGGGCAGGGGAGAACGAAGACCCAGTACTTC.

This rearrangement joins TRBV20-1 to TRBJ2-5; 7 bases align to TRBD1. V was clipped by 4 bases and J by 3 bases; unmatched bases: 8. The CDR3 contains 14 residues. Germline CDR1 is DFQATT and CDR2 is SNEGSKA (reference sequence). The CDR3 region is CSANRRRGKETQYF. DNA of the CDR3: TGCAGTGCTAACCGGCGCAGGGGGAAAGAGACCCAGTACTTC.